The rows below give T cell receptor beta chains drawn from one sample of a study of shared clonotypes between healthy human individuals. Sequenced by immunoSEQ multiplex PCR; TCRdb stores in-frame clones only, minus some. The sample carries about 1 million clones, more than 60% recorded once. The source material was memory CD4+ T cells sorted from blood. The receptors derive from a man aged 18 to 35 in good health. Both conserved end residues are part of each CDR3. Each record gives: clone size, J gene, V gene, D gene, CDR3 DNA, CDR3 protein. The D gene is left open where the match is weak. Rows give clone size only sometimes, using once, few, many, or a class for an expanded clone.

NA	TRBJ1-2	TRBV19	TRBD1	TGTGCCAGTAGTATCACAGGGGGCGCATATGGCTACACCTTC	CASSITGGAYGYTF
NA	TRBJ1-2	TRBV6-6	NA	TGTGCCAGCAAAGAGGTCTCCCGGATGGGTGGCTACACCTTC	CASKEVSRMGGYTF
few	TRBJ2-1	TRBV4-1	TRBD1	TGCGCCAGCAGCCAGGGCCGGGGACAGGGGACCGGCAATGAGCAGTTCTTC	CASSQGRGQGTGNEQFF
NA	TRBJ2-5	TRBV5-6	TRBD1	TGTGCCAGCAGCTTTTTAACAGGGGTTGGTCAGGAGACCCAGTACTTC	CASSFLTGVGQETQYF
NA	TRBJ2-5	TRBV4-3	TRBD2	TGCGCCAGCAGCCCTAGCGGGAGGGGGCAAGAGACCCAGTACTTC	CASSPSGRGQETQYF
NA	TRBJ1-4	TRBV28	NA	TGTGCCAGCAGAAGGGAGGGGAGTGAAAAACTGTTTTTT	CASRREGSEKLFF
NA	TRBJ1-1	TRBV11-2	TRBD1	TGTGCCAGCAGGAACACCCGGACAGGGGGAGATACTGAAGCTTTCTTT	CASRNTRTGGDTEAFF
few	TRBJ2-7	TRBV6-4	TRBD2	TGTGCCAGCAGCGAAATCCCGGGACTAGCGGATTCCTACGAGCAGTACTTC	CASSEIPGLADSYEQYF
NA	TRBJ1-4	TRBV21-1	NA	TGTGCCAGCAGCAATCCCTTTAGGAATGAAAAACTGTTTTTT	CASSNPFRNEKLFF
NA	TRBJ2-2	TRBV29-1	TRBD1	TGCAGCCTTTGGGACAGCAACACCGGGGAGCTGTTTTTT	CSLWDSNTGELFF
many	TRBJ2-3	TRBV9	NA	TGTGCCAGCAGCCTCCGACCAACGGGAGATACGCAGTATTTT	CASSLRPTGDTQYF
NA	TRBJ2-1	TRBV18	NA	TGTGCCAGCTCACCATTACCCGGACGCAATGAGCAGTTCTTC	CASSPLPGRNEQFF
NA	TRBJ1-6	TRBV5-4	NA	TGTGCCAGCAGCTTGGGTACGGCTTTCTATAATTCACCCCTCCACTTT	CASSLGTAFYNSPLHF
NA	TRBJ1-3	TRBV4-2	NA	TGTGCCAGCAGCGAAAATAGGATGGGAAACACCATATATTTT	CASSENRMGNTIYF
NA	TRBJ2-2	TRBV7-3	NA	TGTGCCAGCAGCTTAATAGAGGGGGAGCTGTTTTTT	CASSLIEGELFF
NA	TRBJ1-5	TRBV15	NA	TGTGCCACCAGCACAGGTTATCAGCCCCAGCATTTT	CATSTGYQPQHF
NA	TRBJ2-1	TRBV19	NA	TGTGCCAGTAGTTCGGGCTCGAAGGTGGGGATGAATGAGCAGTTCTTC	CASSSGSKVGMNEQFF
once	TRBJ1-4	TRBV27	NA	TGTGCCAGCCGGTCAACCGCTAATGAAAAACTGTTTTTT	CASRSTANEKLFF
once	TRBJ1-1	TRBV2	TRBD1	TGTGCCAGCAGTCCTCAGACAGGGCGAGCGACTGAAGCTTTCTTT	CASSPQTGRATEAFF
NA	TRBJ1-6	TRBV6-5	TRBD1	TGTGCCAGCAGTTACTCGGACAGGGAGAGTTCACCCCTCCACTTT	CASSYSDRESSPLHF
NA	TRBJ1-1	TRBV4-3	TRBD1	TGCGCCAGCAGCCAAGCGGGGGACAGTGGGAACACTGAAGCTTTCTTT	CASSQAGDSGNTEAFF
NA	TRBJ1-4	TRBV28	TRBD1	TGTGCCAGCAGTTCGGACAGGCGTAATGAAAAACTGTTTTTT	CASSSDRRNEKLFF
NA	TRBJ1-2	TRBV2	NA	TGTGCCAGCAGCTCCGACAGGAACTATGGCTACACCTTC	CASSSDRNYGYTF
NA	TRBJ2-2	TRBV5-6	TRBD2	TGTGCCAGCAGCTCCGGCGAGCGGGAGAACACCGGGGAGCTGTTTTTT	CASSSGERENTGELFF
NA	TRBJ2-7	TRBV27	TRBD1	TGTGCCAGCAGGTTAGCCGGGACAGGGCCCTACGAGCAGTACTTC	CASRLAGTGPYEQYF
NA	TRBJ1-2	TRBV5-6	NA	TGTGCCAGCAGCTTGGGCGCCACTCGGGGCTACACCTTC	CASSLGATRGYTF
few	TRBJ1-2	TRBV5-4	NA	TGTGCCAGCAGCTTCCCAGACACCCCGTATGGCTACACCTTC	CASSFPDTPYGYTF
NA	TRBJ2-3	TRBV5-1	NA	TGCGCCAGCAGCTCAATTTCTAGCACAGATACGCAGTATTTT	CASSSISSTDTQYF
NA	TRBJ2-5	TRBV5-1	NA	TGCGCCAGCAGCCATACCCAAGAGACCCAGTACTTC	CASSHTQETQYF
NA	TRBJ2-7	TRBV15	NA	TGTGCCACCAGCAGAGATCCGCTCGCCGAGCAGTACTTC	CATSRDPLAEQYF
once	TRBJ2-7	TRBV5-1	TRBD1	TGCGCCAGCAGCGGCACGACAGGGTACGAGCAGTACTTC	CASSGTTGYEQYF
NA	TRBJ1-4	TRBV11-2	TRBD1	TGTGCCAGCAGCTCAGGGGACAGCTCGGAAAAACTGTTTTTT	CASSSGDSSEKLFF
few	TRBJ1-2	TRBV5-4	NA	TGTGCCAGCAGCTCCGAACCAGGGAGCTATGGCTACACCTTC	CASSSEPGSYGYTF
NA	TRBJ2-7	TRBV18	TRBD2	TGTGCCAGCTCACCAACTCCCGGGACTAGCGGGATGGTGGGCTACGAGCAGTACTTC	CASSPTPGTSGMVGYEQYF
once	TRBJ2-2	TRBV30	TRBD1	TGTGCCTGGAGCCAGGGACAGGGTCCGAACACCGGGGAGCTGTTTTTT	CAWSQGQGPNTGELFF
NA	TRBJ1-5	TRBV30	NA	TGTGCCTGGAGCCCCAGGGGCAGGAGTGGCAATCAGCCCCAGCATTTT	CAWSPRGRSGNQPQHF
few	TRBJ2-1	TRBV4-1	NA	TGCGCCAGCAGCCCGATTGGGGACTCCTACAATGAGCAGTTCTTC	CASSPIGDSYNEQFF
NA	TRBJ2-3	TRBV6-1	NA	TGTGCCAGCAGTGAAGACCAGATCCGCACAGATACGCAGTATTTT	CASSEDQIRTDTQYF